The 30 T cell receptor beta chains listed next were all sequenced from one sample in a study of CD8 T cells in Susac syndrome. Random hexamers were used to reverse transcribe an amount of roughly 0.5 to 1 ug RNA. Each CDR3 protein gets one entry after TCRdb re-called the immunoSEQ multiplex PCR reads with MiXCR. The sample lists around 69,000 distinct CDR3 sequences, approximately 95% occurring once. The sample comprised CD8+ T cells from PBMCs. The receptor set was obtained from a human donor with Susac syndrome.

The chain is built from TRBV20-1 and TRBJ2-1; D ambiguous. The ends were cut back, 6 bases at V and 0 bases at J, with 12 bases in the middle. Germline CDR1 and CDR2: DFQATT and SNEGSKA (reference sequence). This CDR3 contains 14 residues. CDR3 DNA: TGCAGTGCCCCTCTCTCGTACTCCTACAATGAGCAGTTCTTC. Translated: CSAPLSYSYNEQFF.

This clonotype was found once. This rearrangement joins TRBV2 to TRBJ1-6; D remains unclear. Trimming took off 5 bases at V and 3 bases at J, with 8 bases between the two ends. The CDR3 covers 14 residues. The germline gives CDR1 SNHLY, CDR2 FYNNEI. The CDR3 loop reads CASSYRDYNSPLHF. The CDR3 DNA is TGTGCCAGCAGTTACCGGGACTATAATTCACCCCTCCACTTT.

The CDR3 region is CASSQVTGNTEAFF. CDR3 bases: TGCGCCAGCAGCCAGGTGACAGGAAACACTGAAGCTTTCTTT. V is TRBV4-1 and J is TRBJ1-1; D possibly corresponds to TRBD1 (6 bases). V gave up 3 bases and J gave up 2 bases, with 10 bases separating them. CDR3 length: 14 amino acids. Germline CDR1 MGHRA, CDR2 YSYEKL.

V usage is TRBV9 and J usage is TRBJ1-1; D might be TRBD1 (6 bases). Germline-derived CDR1 and CDR2 are SGDLS and YYNGEE. This CDR3 has 15 amino acids. Trimming stripped 4 bases from V and 7 bases from J, with 20 bases between. Here the CDR3 reads CASSPLVGGSIEAFF. CDR3 coding DNA: TGTGCCAGCAGCCCCCTTGTAGGGGGGAGTATTGAAGCTTTCTTT.

V gene TRBV6-5 combines with J gene TRBJ2-1; D is perhaps TRBD2 (6 bases). V shed 1 base and J shed 9 bases, with 16 bases lying between them. The CDR3 contains 15 residues. CDR1 and CDR2 (germline): MNHEY, SVGAGI. Here the CDR3 reads CASSYFLGGSSEQFF. CDR3 in DNA: TGTGCCAGCAGTTACTTCTTGGGGGGAAGTAGTGAGCAGTTCTTC.

In the case of this clonotype: A read error may produce the germline difference seen at one junction end. This chain links TRBV7-9 with TRBJ1-2, with D tentatively TRBD1 (5 bases). Germline V gives CDR1 SEHNR, CDR2 FQNEAQ (reference sequence). This CDR3 has 16 residues. CDR3 sequence reads: CASSASGGAEAEMADF. The CDR3 bases are TGTGCCAGCAGCGCCTCCGGCGGGGCGGAAGCGGAAATGGCCGACTTC.

The chain employs TRBV9 and TRBJ2-2, with D perhaps TRBD2 (5 bases). This CDR3 has 12 amino acids. V shed 7 bases and J shed 1 base, with 5 bases lying between them. CDR1 SGDLS and CDR2 YYNGEE come from the germline V gene. Written as DNA, the CDR3 is TGTGCCAGCGGGAGGAACACCGGGGAGCTGTTTTTT. Amino acids: CASGRNTGELFF. The full variable domain, in which reference TRBV9 and TRBJ2-2 provide the parts outside the CDR3, is DSGVTQTPKHLITATGQRVTLRCSPRSGDLSVYWYQQSLDQGLQFLIQYYNGEERAKGNILERFSAQQFPDLHSELNLSSLELGDSALYFCASGRNTGELFFGEGSRLTVL.

The V gene is TRBV27, the J gene TRBJ2-1, with D unresolved. Germline assignment: CDR1 MNHEY and CDR2 SMNVEV (reference sequence). With 6 bases removed from V and 0 bases from J, the gap between germline ends came to 12 bases. The CDR3 consists of 15 residues. The CDR3 DNA follows: TGTGCCAGCAGCCTCGACACCAGCTCCTACAATGAGCAGTTCTTC. This translates into CASSLDTSSYNEQFF.

This chain links TRBV6-2 or TRBV6-3 with TRBJ2-1, with D possibly TRBD2 on 6 matching bases. There are 12 residues in the CDR3. Germline CDR1 and CDR2: MNHEY and SVGEGT. V lost 6 bases and J lost 10, with 13 bases in between. The CDR3 DNA follows: TGTGCCAGCAGCCGGGACTCCATCGAGCAGTTCTTC. As protein: CASSRDSIEQFF.

This rearrangement joins TRBV5-4 to TRBJ2-1, with D unresolved. The CDR3 runs to 18 residues. Deletions cut 3 bases from V and 8 bases from J, with 27 bases between. Germline CDR1 and CDR2: SGHNT and YYREEE (reference sequence). CDR3 region: CASSSPGGSARTADEQFF. The CDR3 DNA sequence: TGTGCCAGCAGCTCCCCGGGTGGATCGGCGAGAACTGCGGATGAGCAGTTCTTC.

The chain employs TRBV12-3 or TRBV12-4 and TRBJ2-7, with no clear D. This CDR3 contains 15 residues. V was shortened by 3 bases and J by 3 bases, with 15 bases between the two germline ends. As DNA, the CDR3 is TGTGCCAGCAGTTTTGTTTTGGTACAGATCTACGAGCAGTACTTC. Translation gives CASSFVLVQIYEQYF.

The V gene is TRBV12-3 or TRBV12-4, the J gene TRBJ1-5; D gene uncertain. This CDR3 contains 13 residues. Trimming cost V 2 bases and J 6 bases, with 8 bases left between them. CDR3 protein: CASSLLNGQPQHF. CDR3 nucleotides: TGTGCCAGCAGTTTACTTAACGGTCAGCCCCAGCATTTT.

The rearrangement uses TRBV12-5 and TRBJ2-1; 9 positions match TRBD2. Germline V gives CDR1 LGHNT, CDR2 FRNRAP. Trimming cost V 1 base and J 7 bases; bases outside gene matches: 8. This CDR3 region has 16 residues. As DNA, the CDR3 is TGTGCTAGTGGTTTGGCCTTAGCGGGAGTGGGGAATGAGCAGTTCTTC. It yields the protein CASGLALAGVGNEQFF.

V usage is TRBV6-5 and J usage is TRBJ1-2; 7 positions agree with TRBD1. The CDR3 loop spans 13 amino acids. Germline-derived CDR1 and CDR2 are MNHEY and SVGAGI. After removal of 5 bases from V and 4 bases from J, the junction contained 4 bases not matched to a gene. CDR3 in DNA: TGTGCCAGCAGTGAATCAGGGGGCTATGGCTACACCTTC. It specifies CASSESGGYGYTF.

The chain links TRBV6-5 to TRBJ2-3, with 7 bases matching TRBD2. The CDR3 has 15 amino acids. V lost 6 bases and J lost 2; bases outside the gene matches: 8. From germline, CDR1 is MNHEY and CDR2 SVGAGI. CDR3 sequence (DNA): TGTGCCAGCAGCCCCCTGCGGGGGAACACAGATACGCAGTATTTT. As protein: CASSPLRGNTDTQYF.

The V gene is TRBV19, the J gene TRBJ1-2, with D perhaps matching TRBD1 (6 bases). CDR1 and CDR2 from the germline V gene are LNHDA and SQIVND (reference sequence). The CDR3 has 13 residues. Trimming took 7 bases from V and 7 from J, leaving 16 bases between them. The CDR3 DNA reads TGTGCCAGTACCACCTCAGGGGCGGGTGGCTACACCTTC. Protein: CASTTSGAGGYTF.

The chain is built from TRBV7-2 and TRBJ2-5; D might be TRBD1 (6 bases). From germline, CDR1 is SGHTA and CDR2 FQGNSA. CDR3 length: 14 residues. V gave up 4 bases and J gave up 2 bases, with 11 bases separating them. The CDR3 sequence: CASSSSRGQETQYF. CDR3 sequence (DNA): TGTGCCAGCAGCTCCTCAAGGGGGCAAGAGACCCAGTACTTC. The complete variable domain, with remaining parts taken from reference TRBV7-2 and TRBJ2-5, reads GAGVSQSPSNKVTEKGKDVELRCDPISGHTALYWYRQSLGQGLEFLIYFQGNSAPDKSGLPSDRFSAERTGGSVSTLTIQRTQQEDSAVYLCASSSSRGQETQYFGPGTRLLVL.

J is TRBJ2-2 and V is TRBV29-1, with 13 bases fitting TRBD2. Germline V gives CDR1 SQVTM, CDR2 ANQGSEA. The CDR3 covers 13 residues. The CDR3 nucleotides read TGCAGTTTTCGGACTAGCGGGAGAGGGGAGCTGTTTTTT. Translated: CSFRTSGRGELFF.

This clonotype came up once. The chain joins TRBV5-6 to TRBJ2-5, with a weak D call TRBD1 (6 bases). Germline assignment: CDR1 SGHDT and CDR2 YYEEEE. Trimming took 2 bases from V and 1 from J, leaving 9 bases between them. This CDR3 contains 14 residues. The CDR3 sequence is CASSFGQIQETQYF. CDR3 in DNA: TGTGCCAGCAGCTTTGGACAGATCCAAGAGACCCAGTACTTC.

The V gene is TRBV4-3, the J gene TRBJ2-7, with 10 bases fitting TRBD2. After removal of 0 bases from V and 2 bases from J, the junction contained 4 bases not matched to a gene. Germline values: CDR1 LGHNA, CDR2 YSLEER. The length of the CDR3 is 16 residues. The CDR3 is CASSQEASGSTYEQYF. CDR3 sequence (DNA): TGCGCCAGCAGCCAAGAGGCTAGCGGGAGTACCTACGAGCAGTACTTC.

The rearrangement uses TRBV9 and TRBJ2-3; 8 bases agree with TRBD1. The CDR3 runs 15 residues. CDR1 is SGDLS, CDR2 YYNGEE, per germline. With 0 bases clipped from V and 4 bases from J, the junction kept 4 bases outside the gene matches. The CDR3 nucleotides are TGTGCCAGCAGCGTAGAGGCAGGGGGCCCAGATACGCAGTATTTT. This gives the protein CASSVEAGGPDTQYF.

The chain carries TRBV6-5 and TRBJ1-2; TRBD1 matches at 7 bases. The CDR3 loop spans 18 amino acids. Looked up from germline, CDR1 is MNHEY and CDR2 is SVGAGI. Trimming at V came to 3 bases and at J to 0 bases, leaving 13 bases not matched to a gene. The chain's CDR3 is CASSYHTARQGTNYGYTF. In DNA form, the CDR3 reads TGTGCCAGCAGTTATCACACAGCGAGACAGGGCACTAACTATGGCTACACCTTC.

J is TRBJ2-2 and V is TRBV5-1; 11 bases are a match to TRBD2. The germline V gene encodes CDR1 SGHRS and CDR2 YFSETQ. This CDR3 comprises 14 residues. V shed 4 bases, J shed 7 bases, and the junction held 3 bases outside the gene matches. CDR3 DNA: TGCGCCAGCAGCGTGGGACTAGCGGACGGGGAGCTGTTTTTT. Translating it yields CASSVGLADGELFF.

The chain joins TRBV19 to TRBJ2-1; maybe TRBD1 (5 bases). This CDR3 has 13 residues. The V gene lost 5 bases and the J gene lost 6 bases, with 11 bases spanning the gap. Germline-derived CDR1 and CDR2 are LNHDA and SQIVND (reference sequence). CDR3: CASSVLQGNEQFF. CDR3 coding DNA: TGTGCCAGTAGTGTCTTGCAGGGCAATGAGCAGTTCTTC. Looking up the rest from reference TRBV19 and TRBJ2-1 gives the full variable domain: DGGITQSPKYLFRKEGQNVTLSCEQNLNHDAMYWYRQDPGQGLRLIYYSQIVNDFQKGDIAEGYSVSREKKESFPLTVTSAQKNPTAFYLCASSVLQGNEQFFGPGTRLTVL.

The V call is TRBV5-1, the J call TRBJ1-1; D is uncertain. V gave up 1 base and J gave up 8 bases, with 21 bases separating them. CDR3 length equals 16 residues. From germline, CDR1 is SGHRS and CDR2 YFSETQ. The DNA of the CDR3 is TGCGCCAGCAGCTTGCGTAACCACGATACCTCACTGGAAGCTTTCTTT. This sequence encodes CASSLRNHDTSLEAFF.

This chain joins TRBV28 and TRBJ1-5; the D is unclear. Between the trimmed V and J ends, which lost 8 bases and 9 bases, there was a span of 11 bases. From germline, CDR1 is MDHEN and CDR2 SYDVKM. The CDR3 is made up of 11 amino acids. Here the CDR3 reads CASGNSRPQHF. CDR3 nucleotide sequence: TGTGCCAGCGGCAACTCTCGGCCCCAGCATTTT.

In its sample, this clonotype was seen a few times. The chain joins TRBV19 to TRBJ2-5, with 9 positions matching TRBD1. With 3 bases clipped from V and 13 bases from J, the junction kept 9 bases outside the gene matches. This CDR3 spans 13 amino acids. The germline V gene has CDR1 LNHDA and CDR2 SQIVND (reference sequence). CDR3 nucleotides: TGTGCCAGTAGTATCCCGGGACAGGGACCCACGTACTTC. Residues: CASSIPGQGPTYF.

The genes are TRBV14 and TRBJ1-1, with D uncertain. Per the germline V gene, CDR1 is SGHDN and CDR2 is FVKESK. The V gene lost 3 bases and the J gene lost 5 bases, with 7 bases spanning the gap. The CDR3 sequence is 12 residues long. Written as DNA, the CDR3 is TGTGCCAGCAGCCATCTCCGGACTGAAGCTTTCTTT. Its translation is CASSHLRTEAFF.

This chain uses TRBV6-5 with TRBJ2-1; TRBD2 aligns across 8 bases. V trimming: 6 bases; J trimming: 4 bases; junction bases outside the gene matches: 5. The length of the CDR3 is 14 residues. Germline V gene lookup returns CDR1 MNHEY and CDR2 SVGAGI. The CDR3 nucleotides are TGTGCCAGCAGCCTAACTAGCGGATACAATGAGCAGTTCTTC. Residues: CASSLTSGYNEQFF.

The chain employs TRBV12-3 or TRBV12-4 and TRBJ2-1; a possible D gene is TRBD1 (5 bases). The CDR3 extends over 13 amino acids. The V end was cut by 1 base, the J end by 8 bases, with 9 bases between. For the CDR3, the DNA is TGTGCCAGCAGTTTAGTTAGGGGCTATGAGCAGTTCTTC. Translation: CASSLVRGYEQFF.